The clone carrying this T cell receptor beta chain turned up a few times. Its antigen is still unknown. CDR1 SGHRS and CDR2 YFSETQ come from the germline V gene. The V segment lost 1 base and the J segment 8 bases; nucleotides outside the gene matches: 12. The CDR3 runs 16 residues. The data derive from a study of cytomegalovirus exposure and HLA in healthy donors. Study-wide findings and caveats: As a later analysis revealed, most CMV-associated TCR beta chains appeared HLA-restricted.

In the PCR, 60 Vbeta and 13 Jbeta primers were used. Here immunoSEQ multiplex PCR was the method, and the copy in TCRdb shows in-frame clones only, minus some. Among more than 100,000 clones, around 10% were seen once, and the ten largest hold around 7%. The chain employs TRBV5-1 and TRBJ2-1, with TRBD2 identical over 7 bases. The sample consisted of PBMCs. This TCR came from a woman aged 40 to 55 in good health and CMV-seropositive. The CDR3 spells CASSLLLRGRRDEQFF. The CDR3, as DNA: TGCGCCAGCAGCTTGTTGTTGCGGGGGAGAAGGGATGAGCAGTTCTTC.